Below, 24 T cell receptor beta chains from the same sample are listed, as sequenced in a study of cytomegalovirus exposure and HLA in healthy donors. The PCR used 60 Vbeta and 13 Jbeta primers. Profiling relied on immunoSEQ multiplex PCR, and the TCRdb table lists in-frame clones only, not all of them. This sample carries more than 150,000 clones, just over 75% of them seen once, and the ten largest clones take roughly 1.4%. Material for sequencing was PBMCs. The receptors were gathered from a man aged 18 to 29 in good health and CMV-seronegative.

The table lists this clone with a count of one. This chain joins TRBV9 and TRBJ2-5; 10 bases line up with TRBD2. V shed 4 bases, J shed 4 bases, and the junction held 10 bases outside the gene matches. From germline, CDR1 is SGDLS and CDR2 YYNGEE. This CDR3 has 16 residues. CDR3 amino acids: CASSKLGLALGETQYF. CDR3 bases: TGTGCCAGCAGCAAATTGGGACTAGCGCTAGGAGAGACCCAGTACTTC.

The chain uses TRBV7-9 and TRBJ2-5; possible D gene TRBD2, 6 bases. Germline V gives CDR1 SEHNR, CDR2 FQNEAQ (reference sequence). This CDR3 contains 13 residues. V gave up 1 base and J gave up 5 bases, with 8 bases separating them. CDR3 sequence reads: CASSLGAGETQYF. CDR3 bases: TGTGCCAGCAGCTTAGGAGCGGGCGAGACCCAGTACTTC. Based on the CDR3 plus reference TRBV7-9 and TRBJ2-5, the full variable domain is DTGVSQNPRHKITKRGQNVTFRCDPISEHNRLYWYRQTLGQGPEFLTYFQNEAQLEKSRLLSDRFSAERPKGSFSTLEIQRTEQGDSAMYLCASSLGAGETQYFGPGTRLLVL.

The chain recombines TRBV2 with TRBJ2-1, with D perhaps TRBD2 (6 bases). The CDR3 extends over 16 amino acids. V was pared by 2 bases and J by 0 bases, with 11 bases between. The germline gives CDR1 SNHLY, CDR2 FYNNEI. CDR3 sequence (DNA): TGTGCCAGCAGTGAAAGGGGAGCGGGCTCCTACAATGAGCAGTTCTTC. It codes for CASSERGAGSYNEQFF.

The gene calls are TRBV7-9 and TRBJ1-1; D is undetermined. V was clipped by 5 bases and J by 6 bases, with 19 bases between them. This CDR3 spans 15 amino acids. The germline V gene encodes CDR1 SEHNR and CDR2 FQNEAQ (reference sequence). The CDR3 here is CASSPPPASGSEAFF. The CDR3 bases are TGTGCCAGCAGCCCACCCCCGGCCTCGGGGTCTGAAGCTTTCTTT.

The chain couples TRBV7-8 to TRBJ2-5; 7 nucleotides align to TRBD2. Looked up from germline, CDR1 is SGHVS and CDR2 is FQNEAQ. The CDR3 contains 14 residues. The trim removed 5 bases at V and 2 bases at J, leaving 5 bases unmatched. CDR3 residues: CASSELADQETQYF. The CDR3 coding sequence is TGTGCCAGCAGCGAGCTAGCGGATCAAGAGACCCAGTACTTC.

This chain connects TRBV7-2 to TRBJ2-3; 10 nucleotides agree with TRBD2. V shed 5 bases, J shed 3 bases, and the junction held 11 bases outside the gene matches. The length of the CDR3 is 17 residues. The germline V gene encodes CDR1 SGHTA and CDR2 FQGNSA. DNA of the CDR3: TGTGCCAGCAGCCCCGGGGGGCTAGCGGGGGCTACAGATACGCAGTATTTT. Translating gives CASSPGGLAGATDTQYF.

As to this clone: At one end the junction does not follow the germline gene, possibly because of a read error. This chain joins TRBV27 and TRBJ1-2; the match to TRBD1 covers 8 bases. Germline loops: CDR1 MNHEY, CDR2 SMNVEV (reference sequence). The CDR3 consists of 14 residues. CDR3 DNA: TGTGCCGGCAGTTTATTGGCCAGGGGGCATGGCTACACCTTC. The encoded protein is CAGSLLARGHGYTF.

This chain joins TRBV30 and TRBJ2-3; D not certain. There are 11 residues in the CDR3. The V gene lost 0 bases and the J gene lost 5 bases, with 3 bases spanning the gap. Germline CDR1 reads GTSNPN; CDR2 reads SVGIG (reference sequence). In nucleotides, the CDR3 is TGTGCCTGGAGTGTCAAAGATACGCAGTATTTT. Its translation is CAWSVKDTQYF.

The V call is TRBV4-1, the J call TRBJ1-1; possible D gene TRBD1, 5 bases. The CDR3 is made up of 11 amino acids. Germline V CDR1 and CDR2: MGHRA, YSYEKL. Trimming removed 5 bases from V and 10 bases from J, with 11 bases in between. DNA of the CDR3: TGCGCCAGCAGCTCCGCGGGGGGAGCTTTCTTT. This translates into CASSSAGGAFF.

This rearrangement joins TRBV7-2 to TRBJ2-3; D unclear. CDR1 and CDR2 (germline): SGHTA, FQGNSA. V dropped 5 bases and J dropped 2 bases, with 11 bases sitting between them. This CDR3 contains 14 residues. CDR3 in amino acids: CASSPVGSTDTQYF. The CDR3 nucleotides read TGTGCCAGCAGCCCAGTCGGGTCCACAGATACGCAGTATTTT.

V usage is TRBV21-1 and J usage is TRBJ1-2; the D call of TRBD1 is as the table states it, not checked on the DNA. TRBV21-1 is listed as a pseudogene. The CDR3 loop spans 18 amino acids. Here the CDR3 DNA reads TGTGCCAGCAGCAAAGGTTGGACAGGCCCGATTCGCCTTTATGGCTACACCTTC. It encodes CASSKGWTGPIRLYGYTF.

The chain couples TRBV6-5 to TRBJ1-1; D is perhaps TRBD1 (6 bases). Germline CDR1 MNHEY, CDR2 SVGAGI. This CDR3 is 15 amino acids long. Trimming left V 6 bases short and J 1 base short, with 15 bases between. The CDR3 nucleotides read TGTGCCAGCAGCCCCCTGACAGGAGGGAACACTGAAGCTTTCTTT. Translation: CASSPLTGGNTEAFF.

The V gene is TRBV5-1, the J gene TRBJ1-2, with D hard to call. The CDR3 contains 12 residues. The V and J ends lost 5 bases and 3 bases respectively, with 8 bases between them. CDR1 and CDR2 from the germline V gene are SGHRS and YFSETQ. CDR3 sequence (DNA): TGCGCCAGCAGTATCACGGACTATGGCTACACCTTC. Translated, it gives CASSITDYGYTF.

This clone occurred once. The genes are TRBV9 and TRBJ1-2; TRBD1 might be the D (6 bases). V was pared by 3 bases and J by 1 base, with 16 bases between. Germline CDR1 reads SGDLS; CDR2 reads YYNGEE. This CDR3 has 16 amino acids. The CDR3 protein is CASSGPRTEFNYGYTF. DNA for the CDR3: TGTGCCAGCAGCGGGCCCCGGACAGAATTTAACTATGGCTACACCTTC.

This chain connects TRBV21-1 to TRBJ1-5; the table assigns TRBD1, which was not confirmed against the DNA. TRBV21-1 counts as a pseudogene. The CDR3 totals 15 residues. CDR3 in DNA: TGTGCCAGCAGCAAGTACAGGGGCAGCAATCAGCCCCAGCATTTT. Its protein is CASSKYRGSNQPQHF.

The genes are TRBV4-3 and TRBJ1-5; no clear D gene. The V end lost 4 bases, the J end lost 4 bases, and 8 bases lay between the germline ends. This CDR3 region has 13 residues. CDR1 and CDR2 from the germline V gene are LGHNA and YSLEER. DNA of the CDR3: TGCGCCAGCAGCCGAGATCAAAATCAGCCCCAGCATTTT. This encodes CASSRDQNQPQHF.

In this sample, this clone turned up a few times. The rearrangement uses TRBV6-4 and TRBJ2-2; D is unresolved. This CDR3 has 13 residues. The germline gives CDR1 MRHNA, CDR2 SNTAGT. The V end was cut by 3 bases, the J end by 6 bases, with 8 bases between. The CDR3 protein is CASSDSLAGELFF. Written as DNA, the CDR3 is TGTGCCAGCAGTGATTCGCTAGCCGGGGAGCTGTTTTTT.

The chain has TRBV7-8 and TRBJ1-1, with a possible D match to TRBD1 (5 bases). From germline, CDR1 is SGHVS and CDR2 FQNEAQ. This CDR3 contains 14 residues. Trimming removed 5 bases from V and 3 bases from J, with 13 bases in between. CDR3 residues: CASSTRVQDTEAFF. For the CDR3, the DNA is TGTGCCAGCAGCACCAGGGTTCAGGACACTGAAGCTTTCTTT.

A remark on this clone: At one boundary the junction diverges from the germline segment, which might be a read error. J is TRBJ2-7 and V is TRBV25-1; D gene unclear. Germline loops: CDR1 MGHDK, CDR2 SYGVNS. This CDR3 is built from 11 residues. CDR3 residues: CANSERDEQYF. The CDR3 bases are TGTGCCAACAGTGAAAGAGACGAGCAGTACTTC.

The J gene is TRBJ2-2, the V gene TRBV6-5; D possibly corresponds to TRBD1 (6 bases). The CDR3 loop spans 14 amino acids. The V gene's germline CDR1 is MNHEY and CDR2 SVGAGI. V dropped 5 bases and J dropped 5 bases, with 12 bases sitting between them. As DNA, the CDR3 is TGTGCCAGCAGTGGACAGCTTGAGACCGGGGAGCTGTTTTTT. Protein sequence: CASSGQLETGELFF.

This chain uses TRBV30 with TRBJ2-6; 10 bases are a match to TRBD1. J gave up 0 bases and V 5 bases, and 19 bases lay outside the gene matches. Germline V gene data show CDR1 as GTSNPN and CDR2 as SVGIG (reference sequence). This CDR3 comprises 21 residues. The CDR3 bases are TGTGCCTGGGGCCTCGGGACAGGGGCACTGAGTGGGTTCTCTGGGGCCAACGTCCTGACTTTC. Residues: CAWGLGTGALSGFSGANVLTF.

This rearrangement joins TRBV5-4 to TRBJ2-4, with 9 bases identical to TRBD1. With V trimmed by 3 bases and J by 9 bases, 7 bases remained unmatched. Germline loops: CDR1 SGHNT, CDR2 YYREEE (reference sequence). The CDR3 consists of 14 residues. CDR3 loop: CASSWGQGEAIQYF. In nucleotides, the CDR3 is TGTGCCAGCAGCTGGGGACAGGGTGAAGCCATTCAGTACTTC.

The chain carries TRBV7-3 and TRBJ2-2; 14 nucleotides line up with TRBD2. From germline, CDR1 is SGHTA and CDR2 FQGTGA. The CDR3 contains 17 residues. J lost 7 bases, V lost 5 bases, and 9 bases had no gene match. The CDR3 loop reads CASSPQGLAGVGGELFF. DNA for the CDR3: TGTGCCAGCAGCCCCCAGGGACTAGCGGGAGTTGGCGGGGAGCTGTTTTTT.

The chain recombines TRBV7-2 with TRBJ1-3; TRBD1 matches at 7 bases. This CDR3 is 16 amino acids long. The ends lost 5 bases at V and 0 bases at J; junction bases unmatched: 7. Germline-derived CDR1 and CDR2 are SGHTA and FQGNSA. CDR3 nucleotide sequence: TGTGCCAGCAGCACCCCGACAGGGCGCTCTGGAAACACCATATATTTT. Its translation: CASSTPTGRSGNTIYF.